This T cell receptor (beta chain) was identified in a study of response to subunit inactivated influenza vaccine. One entry per CDR3 protein, called by TCRdb with MiXCR from the RT-PCR reads. The data show about 700,000 distinct CDR3 sequences, roughly 14% seen once. Per germline, CDR1 DFQATT and CDR2 SNEGSKA (reference sequence). V gave up 4 bases and J gave up 0 bases; unmatched junction bases: 2. The CDR3 is 14 amino acids. The chain uses TRBV20-1 and TRBJ2-1, with 8 nucleotides matching TRBD2. The sequence was collected from a man aged 45 to 65 who received an inactivated influenza vaccine. Sequenced material: PBMCs from blood, taken less than 13 days after vaccination. The DNA for the CDR3 is TGCAGTGCTATCAGCGGGAGCTCCTACAATGAGCAGTTCTTC. Amino acids: CSAISGSSYNEQFF.